This T cell receptor beta chain was recorded in a study of cytomegalovirus exposure and HLA in healthy donors. Germline lookup yields CDR1 MGHDK and CDR2 SYGVNS. This CDR3 has 15 residues. The junction had 4 bases not matched to a gene; V was cut back by 2 bases and J by 1 base. This PCR relied on a set of 60 Vbeta primers and 13 Jbeta primers. Repertoires were generated with immunoSEQ multiplex PCR, while TCRdb's copy carries only in-frame clones and drops some. This repertoire includes fewer than 150,000 clones. As regards this clone: Its specificity is not known.

Study-wide findings and caveats: At a 0.05 false discovery rate, a later analysis found about 17,000 TCR beta sequences to be associated with HLA alleles. An apparent linkage of common viral pathogens to several of the most significant clusters emerged in a later analysis. In a later analysis, V- and J-gene trimming of beta chains associated with a DCLRE1C missense variant, replicated independently.

The clonotype originates from a young man in good health and CMV-seronegative. The genes are TRBV25-1 and TRBJ1-1; 7 nucleotides agree with TRBD1. Sequenced input: PBMCs. The CDR3 reads CASSEGWTGNTEAFF. The CDR3 region has the DNA TGTGCCAGCAGTGAAGGCTGGACAGGGAACACTGAAGCTTTCTTT.